This T cell receptor beta chain was identified during a study of technical replicates of blood from four donors. CDR1 SEHNR and CDR2 FQNEAQ come from the germline V gene (reference sequence). This CDR3 has 18 amino acids. V was clipped by 1 base and J by 3 bases, with 18 bases between them. Data came from immunoSEQ multiplex PCR; TCRdb stores just in-frame clones and leaves some out. The sample carries some 79,000 clones, 94% recorded once. The source material was T cells isolated from PBMCs. The receptor was derived from a human donor in good health. The gene calls are TRBV7-9 and TRBJ2-2, with D maybe TRBD1 (5 bases). CDR3 protein: CASSLGTVILGDTGELFF. The CDR3 coding sequence is TGTGCCAGCAGCTTAGGGACGGTTATCCTAGGGGACACCGGGGAGCTGTTTTTT.